Below, 10 T cell receptor beta chains from the same sample are listed, as sequenced in a study of blood T cell repertoires in COVID-19. Clones were sequenced by immunoSEQ multiplex PCR, and TCRdb holds only the in-frame ones, with some missing. The sample contains approximately 250,000 clones, 80% to 85% of which appear only once. The sequencing sample was made of peripheral blood. The receptors come from a middle-aged woman who had recovered from COVID-19.

This clone has a handful of counts. This rearrangement joins TRBV4-1 to TRBJ1-5, with D possibly matching TRBD1 (5 bases). The CDR3 extends over 14 amino acids. Germline V CDR1 and CDR2: MGHRA, YSYEKL. V lost 0 bases, J lost 7 bases, and 10 bases lay in between. The CDR3 sequence is CASSQEAGRQPQHF. CDR3 nucleotide sequence: TGCGCCAGCAGCCAAGAGGCAGGGCGCCAGCCCCAGCATTTT.

This rearrangement joins TRBV10-3 to TRBJ2-1, with TRBD2 matching 10 bases. Looked up from germline, CDR1 is ENHRY and CDR2 is SYGVKD. CDR3 length: 14 amino acids. The trim removed 5 bases at V and 6 bases at J, leaving 4 bases unmatched. CDR3 nucleotide sequence: TGTGCCATCAGTCAAACTAGCGGGGTCAATGAGCAGTTCTTC. Encoded protein: CAISQTSGVNEQFF.

The gene calls are TRBV7-2 and TRBJ2-3, with D possibly matching TRBD1 (5 bases). CDR1 is SGHTA and CDR2 is FQGNSA in the germline V gene. V lost 8 bases, J lost 3 bases, and 15 bases lay in between. The CDR3 contains 14 residues. CDR3 sequence (DNA): TGTGCCAGCGCTGTCGCCAGGGTTACAGATACGCAGTATTTT. This gives the protein CASAVARVTDTQYF.

This rearrangement joins TRBV28 to TRBJ1-2, with TRBD1 as a possible D gene (5 bases). CDR3 length: 12 residues. Germline V gene lookup returns CDR1 MDHEN and CDR2 SYDVKM. The V end was cut by 6 bases, the J end by 6 bases, with 11 bases between. The DNA for the CDR3 is TGTGCCAGCAGCCGGGGGTTAGATGGCTACACCTTC. Its protein product is CASSRGLDGYTF.

The gene calls are TRBV11-2 and TRBJ2-7; possible D gene TRBD2, 6 bases. This CDR3 is 15 amino acids long. The germline gives CDR1 SGHAT, CDR2 FQNNGV. The V end lost 1 base, the J end lost 0 bases, and 10 bases lay between the germline ends. The CDR3 spells CASSLVRGSSYEQYF. The CDR3 DNA is TGTGCCAGCAGCTTAGTTCGGGGGAGCTCCTACGAGCAGTACTTC.

V gene TRBV28 combines with J gene TRBJ1-2; D is perhaps TRBD1 (6 bases). The CDR3 length is 14 residues. V was shortened by 4 bases and J by 4 bases, with 13 bases between the two germline ends. Germline V gene sequence: CDR1 MDHEN, CDR2 SYDVKM. The chain's CDR3 is CASSSSGTIYGYTF. The CDR3 DNA sequence: TGTGCCAGCAGTTCCTCCGGGACAATCTATGGCTACACCTTC.

This clone was counted once. The V and J genes are TRBV6-1 and TRBJ2-7; D unresolved. The CDR3 runs to 13 residues. Germline V gives CDR1 MNHNS, CDR2 SASEGT. V was trimmed by 1 base and J by 1 base, leaving 5 bases between them. CDR3 sequence (DNA): TGTGCCAGCAGTGAAGGGCCGTCCTACGAGCAGTACTTC. Its translation: CASSEGPSYEQYF.

The rearrangement links TRBV4-2 to TRBJ2-1, with D perhaps matching TRBD2 (7 bases). The CDR3 loop spans 15 amino acids. CDR1 is LGHNA and CDR2 is YNFKEQ in the germline V gene. The V end lost 5 bases, the J end lost 5 bases, and 16 bases lay between the germline ends. The CDR3 reads CASSKAGGPNNEQFF. The CDR3, as DNA: TGTGCCAGCAGCAAGGCCGGGGGGCCTAACAATGAGCAGTTCTTC.

This chain connects TRBV7-3 to TRBJ2-2; TRBD1 might be the D (6 bases). CDR3 size: 14 residues. Germline V gene sequence: CDR1 SGHTA, CDR2 FQGTGA. The V end lost 6 bases, the J end lost 4 bases, and 12 bases lay between the germline ends. Here the CDR3 DNA reads TGTGCCAGCAGTCAAGACAGGACCACCGGGGAGCTGTTTTTT. The encoded protein is CASSQDRTTGELFF.

This chain uses TRBV7-9 with TRBJ1-3, with D unresolved. V dropped 5 bases and J dropped 5 bases, with 10 bases sitting between them. The V gene's germline CDR1 is SEHNR and CDR2 FQNEAQ (reference sequence). This CDR3 has 13 residues. The CDR3 region is CASSPSERNTIYF. CDR3 in DNA: TGTGCCAGCAGCCCCTCCGAGAGAAACACCATATATTTT.